This TCR beta chain appears in the sequencing data of a study of cytomegalovirus exposure and HLA in healthy donors. Study-level points and caveats: The investigators catalogued some 150 TCR beta chains as cytomegalovirus-associated. The dataset shows that most TCR sequences were rare, while some public TCRs occurred in many donors. The classifier reportedly diagnosed cytomegalovirus status with high sensitivity and specificity.

Worth noting for this clone: Antigen specificity is unknown.

Clones were sequenced by immunoSEQ multiplex PCR, and TCRdb holds only the in-frame ones, with some missing. The data show 60,000 to 80,000 clones, approximately 86% seen once. Between the trimmed V and J ends, which lost 0 bases and 3 bases, there was a span of 13 bases. Germline CDR1 is SGHNT and CDR2 is YYREEE (reference sequence). This CDR3 is 15 amino acids long. Sequencing was done on a sample of PBMCs. This chain connects TRBV5-4 to TRBJ2-7, with D uncertain. The sequence was obtained from a man aged 25-40 years in good health and CMV-seronegative. CDR3 coding DNA: TGTGCCAGCAGCTTGGGGGTCGTCGGAGACTACGAGCAGTACTTC. Amino acids: CASSLGVVGDYEQYF.